These 16 T cell receptor beta chains came from one sample sequenced in a study of vaccination and CD4 T cells after COVID-19. The Oncomine TCR Beta short-read assay generated sequence data from the DNA of cultured CD4+ T cells. TCRdb analysed the PCR reads with MiXCR anew, one entry per CDR3 protein. This table has under 20,000 distinct CDR3 sequences, around 74% appearing once. Antigen specificity for these receptors is unknown. Treatment given: approximately nine-day PBMC culture with coronavirus spike peptide pools or control peptides (ViraFEST assay). Sample: CD4+ T cells from blood, cultured in vitro. These receptors came from a human donor who had recovered from COVID-19.

The CDR3 is CASSLSSGVETQYF. The CDR3 DNA reads TGTGCCAGCAGTTTAAGCTCGGGGGTAGAGACCCAGTACTTC. The genes are TRBV27 and TRBJ2-5; a weak D match, TRBD2 (6 bases). Germline V CDR1 and CDR2: MNHEY, SMNVEV (reference sequence). This CDR3 is 14 amino acids long. With 2 bases removed from V and 4 bases from J, the gap between germline ends came to 11 bases.

The genes are TRBV27 and TRBJ2-6, with D possibly matching TRBD2 (6 bases). V shed 3 bases and J shed 0 bases, with 21 bases lying between them. This CDR3 region has 20 residues. Germline CDR1 reads MNHEY; CDR2 reads SMNVEV (reference sequence). The CDR3 is CASSLRFEEGRLSGANVLTF. The CDR3 DNA reads as TGTGCCAGCAGTTTGAGGTTTGAGGAGGGGCGCCTCTCTGGGGCCAACGTCCTGACTTTC.

The chain links TRBV28 to TRBJ1-5; possibly TRBD1 for D (5 bases). Trimming removed 4 bases from V and 1 base from J, with 5 bases in between. This CDR3 has 13 amino acids. CDR1 is MDHEN and CDR2 is SYDVKM in the germline V gene. The CDR3: CASSWGSNQPQHF. The CDR3 coding sequence is TGTGCCAGCAGTTGGGGGAGCAATCAGCCCCAGCATTTT. Full variable domain (rest looked up from reference TRBV28 and TRBJ1-5): DVKVTQSSRYLVKRTGEKVFLECVQDMDHENMFWYRQDPGLGLRLIYFSYDVKMKEKGDIPEGYSVSREKKERFSLILESASTNQTSMYLCASSWGSNQPQHFGDGTRLSIL.

The chain joins TRBV19 to TRBJ1-2, with D perhaps TRBD1 (6 bases). Germline loops: CDR1 LNHDA, CDR2 SQIVND (reference sequence). Trimming removed 3 bases at V and 4 bases at J, with 12 bases between. This CDR3 is 14 amino acids long. The CDR3 coding sequence is TGTGCCAGTAGTATCCCCGGGGGCGGCTATGGCTACACCTTC. Translating it yields CASSIPGGGYGYTF.

In this sample, this clonotype turned up once. The chain joins TRBV19 to TRBJ2-7; D gene unclear. CDR3 length: 12 amino acids. V was shortened by 10 bases and J by 10 bases, with 20 bases between the two germline ends. CDR1 and CDR2 (germline): LNHDA, SQIVND (reference sequence). CDR3 amino acids: CANLPSSSRQYF. In DNA, the CDR3 is TGTGCCAATCTCCCCTCGTCCTCCCGCCAGTACTTC.

The chain is built from TRBV4-2 and TRBJ2-3; TRBD2 matches at 9 bases. The CDR3 runs to 18 residues. The germline V gene encodes CDR1 LGHNA and CDR2 YNFKEQ. V shed 0 bases and J 2 bases; nucleotides not matched to a gene: 9. The CDR3 nucleotides are TGTGCCAGCAGCCAAGATCTCCTAGCGGGGTTTTTCACAGATACGCAGTATTTT. As protein: CASSQDLLAGFFTDTQYF.

The chain recombines TRBV7-2 with TRBJ2-7; D remains ambiguous. Trimming took off 0 bases at V and 4 bases at J, with 13 bases between the two ends. The CDR3 has 15 amino acids. The germline V gene encodes CDR1 SGHTA and CDR2 FQGNSA. The CDR3 sequence: CASSLALASYYEQYF. The DNA for the CDR3 is TGTGCCAGCAGCTTAGCGCTGGCGTCTTATTACGAGCAGTACTTC. Complete variable domain (other parts from reference TRBV7-2 and TRBJ2-7): GAGVSQSPSNKVTEKGKDVELRCDPISGHTALYWYRQSLGQGLEFLIYFQGNSAPDKSGLPSDRFSAERTGGSVSTLTIQRTQQEDSAVYLCASSLALASYYEQYFGPGTRLTVT.

This sequence joins TRBV21-1 and TRBJ1-2; TRBD1 is the table's D call and was not checked against the DNA. TRBV21-1 is a pseudogene segment. The CDR3 has 14 amino acids. CDR3 region: CASSSPRRTAGYTF. The DNA of the CDR3 is TGTGCCAGCAGCTCCCCCCGTCGGACAGCCGGCTACACCTTC.

The chain employs TRBV18 and TRBJ2-3; 11 bases align to TRBD2. CDR1 is KGHSH and CDR2 is LQKENI in the germline V gene. The CDR3 sequence is 15 residues long. J was trimmed by 6 bases and V by 6 bases; bases with no gene match: 8. The CDR3 is CASSHLAGGSDTQYF. CDR3 nucleotide sequence: TGTGCCAGCTCGCATCTAGCGGGGGGAAGCGATACGCAGTATTTT.

The V call is TRBV6-1, the J call TRBJ1-2, with D possibly TRBD1 on 6 matching bases. V lost 2 bases to trimming and J lost 2 bases, with 15 bases between them. Per the germline V gene, CDR1 is MNHNS and CDR2 is SASEGT. The CDR3 runs to 16 residues. As DNA, the CDR3 is TGTGCCAGCAGTGAACATCAGTGGGGGCGCAACTATGGCTACACCTTC. The encoded protein is CASSEHQWGRNYGYTF.

This clonotype has a handful of counts. Here the CDR3 reads CASSEGTGGLNEQFF. DNA of the CDR3: TGTGCCAGCAGTGAAGGGACAGGGGGTTTAAATGAGCAGTTCTTC. The V gene is TRBV6-1, the J gene TRBJ2-1; 10 bases match TRBD1. CDR3 length: 15 amino acids. CDR1 MNHNS and CDR2 SASEGT come from the germline V gene. The V segment lost 1 base and the J segment 7 bases; nucleotides outside the gene matches: 4.

This chain links TRBV10-1 with TRBJ2-3; no clear D. The CDR3 sequence is 15 residues long. Deletions cut 3 bases from V and 1 base from J, with 11 bases between. Looked up from germline, CDR1 is WNHNN and CDR2 is SYGVQD (reference sequence). CDR3 in amino acids: CASSDPSGGTDTQYF. CDR3 bases: TGCGCCAGCAGTGATCCTTCTGGCGGCACAGATACGCAGTATTTT.

V is TRBV4-2 and J is TRBJ1-1; D may be TRBD1 (5 bases). The germline V gene encodes CDR1 LGHNA and CDR2 YNFKEQ. The V and J ends lost 3 bases and 4 bases respectively, with 18 bases between them. The CDR3 runs to 16 residues. The CDR3 spells CASSQQRGAMGTEAFF. The CDR3 nucleotides are TGTGCCAGCAGCCAGCAACGCGGGGCCATGGGCACTGAAGCTTTCTTT.

This chain links TRBV15 with TRBJ2-7; 8 positions match TRBD1. The V gene's germline CDR1 is LNHNV and CDR2 YYDKDF (reference sequence). After removal of 0 bases from V and 6 bases from J, the junction contained 10 bases not matched to a gene. This CDR3 spans 16 amino acids. This CDR3 reads CATSRDGGTGRAEQYF. CDR3 bases: TGTGCCACCAGCAGAGATGGGGGGACAGGACGAGCCGAGCAGTACTTC.

There are a few counts of this clonotype. This chain joins TRBV20-1 and TRBJ1-5; no firm D call. CDR3 size: 12 residues. V was trimmed by 8 bases and J by 3 bases, leaving 11 bases between them. Germline CDR1 and CDR2: DFQATT and SNEGSKA (reference sequence). The CDR3 region is CSPEQPNQPQHF. CDR3 DNA sequence: TGCAGTCCGGAACAACCCAATCAGCCCCAGCATTTT.

The chain employs TRBV19 and TRBJ2-1; tentatively, D is TRBD2 (5 bases). V dropped 8 bases and J dropped 5 bases, with 16 bases sitting between them. This CDR3 has 14 residues. Germline CDR1 reads LNHDA; CDR2 reads SQIVND (reference sequence). The CDR3 protein is CASFSGIRDNEQFF. Written as DNA, the CDR3 is TGTGCCAGTTTTTCGGGGATACGTGACAATGAGCAGTTCTTC.